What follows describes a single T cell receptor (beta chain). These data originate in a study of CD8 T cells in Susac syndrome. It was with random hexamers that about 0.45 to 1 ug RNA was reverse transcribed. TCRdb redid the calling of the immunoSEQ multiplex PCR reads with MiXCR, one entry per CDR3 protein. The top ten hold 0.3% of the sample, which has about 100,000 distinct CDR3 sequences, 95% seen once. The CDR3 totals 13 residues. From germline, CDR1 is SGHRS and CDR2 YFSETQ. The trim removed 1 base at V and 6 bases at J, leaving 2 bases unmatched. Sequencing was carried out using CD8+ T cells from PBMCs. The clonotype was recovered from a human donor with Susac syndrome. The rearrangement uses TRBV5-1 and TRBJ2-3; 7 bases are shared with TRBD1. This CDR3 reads CASSLTGVDTQYF. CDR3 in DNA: TGCGCCAGCAGCTTGACAGGGGTGGATACGCAGTATTTT.